This T cell receptor (beta chain) appears in the sequencing data of a study of CXCR3-negative and CXCR3-positive naive CD8 T cells. Study as a whole: Total TRB output reached some 130 million reads, about 1.5 +/- 0.3 million per library. Points from the study as a whole: A higher hydrophobicity marked the TRB CDR3s of CXCR3-positive naive cells versus CXCR3-negative naive cells. The study found comparably high diversity in both naive subsets and much lower diversity in memory CD8+ cells.

CD8+ T cell subsets were each sorted in triplicate, about 330,000 cells apiece. CD45RO-CCR7+CD27+CD95- cells counted as naive CD8+ T cells. This clonotype is labeled medium-sized (0.01 to 0.1%) based on frequency. Its antigen is unknown. The TRB cDNA libraries were prepared by 5' RACE with UMI labels. TCRdb reprocessed the 5' RACE reads, with one entry per CDR3 protein and no DNA. This table lists about 6,800 distinct CDR3 sequences. The source material was naive CXCR3+ CD8+ T cells from blood. Stated subset: CD45RO-CCR7+CD27+CD95- naive CD8+ T cells expressing CXCR3 (TNR3+). This receptor was identified in a human donor in good health. Some clones in this sample may be carry-over from other donors' samples.

This CDR3 is CASSLALLAGNTGELFF. This chain joins TRBV7-8 and TRBJ2-2; TCRdb indicates TRBD2, and absent DNA this call remains unverified. The CDR3 is 17 amino acids. Germline CDR1 is SGHVS and CDR2 is FQNEAQ.